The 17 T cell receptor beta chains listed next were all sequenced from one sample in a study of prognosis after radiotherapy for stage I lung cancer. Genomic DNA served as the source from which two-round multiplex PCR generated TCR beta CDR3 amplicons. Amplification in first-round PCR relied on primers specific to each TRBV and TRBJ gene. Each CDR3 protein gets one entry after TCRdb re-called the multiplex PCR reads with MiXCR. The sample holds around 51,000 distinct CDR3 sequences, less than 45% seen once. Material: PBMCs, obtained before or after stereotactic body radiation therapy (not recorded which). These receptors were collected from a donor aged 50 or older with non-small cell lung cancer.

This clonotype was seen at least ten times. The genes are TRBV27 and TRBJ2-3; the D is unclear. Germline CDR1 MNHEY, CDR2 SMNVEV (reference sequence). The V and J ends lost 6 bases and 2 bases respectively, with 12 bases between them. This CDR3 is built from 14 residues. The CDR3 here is CASRPHFITDTQYF. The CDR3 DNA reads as TGTGCCAGCAGGCCCCATTTCATCACAGATACGCAGTATTTT.

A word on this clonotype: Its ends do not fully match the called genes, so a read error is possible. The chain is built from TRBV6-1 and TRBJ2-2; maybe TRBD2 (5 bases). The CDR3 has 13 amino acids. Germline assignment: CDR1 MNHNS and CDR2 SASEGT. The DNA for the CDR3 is TGTGCCACCGCGAAAACAGCGATCGGGGAGCTGTCTTTT. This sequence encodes CATAKTAIGELSF.

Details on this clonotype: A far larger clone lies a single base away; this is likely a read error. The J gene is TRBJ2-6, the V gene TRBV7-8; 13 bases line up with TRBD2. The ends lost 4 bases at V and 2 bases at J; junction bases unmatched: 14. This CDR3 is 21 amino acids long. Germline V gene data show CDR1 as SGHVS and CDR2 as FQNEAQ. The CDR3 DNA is TGTGCCAGCAGCTCTACAGGGGTTCTGACTAGCGGGAGGCCTGGGGCCAACGTCCTGACTTTC. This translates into CASSSTGVLTSGRPGANVLTF.

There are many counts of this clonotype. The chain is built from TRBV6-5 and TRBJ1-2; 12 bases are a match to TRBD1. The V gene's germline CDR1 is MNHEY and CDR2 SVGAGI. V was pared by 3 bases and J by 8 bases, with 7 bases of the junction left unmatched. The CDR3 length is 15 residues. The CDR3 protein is CASSYSGTGGRGYTF. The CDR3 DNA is TGTGCCAGCAGTTATTCCGGGACAGGGGGCAGGGGCTACACCTTC.

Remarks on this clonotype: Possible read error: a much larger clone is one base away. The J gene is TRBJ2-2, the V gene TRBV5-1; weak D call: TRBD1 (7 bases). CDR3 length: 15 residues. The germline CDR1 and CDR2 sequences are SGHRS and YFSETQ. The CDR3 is CASSPRQGVIGGLFF. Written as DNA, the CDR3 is TGCGCCAGCAGCCCGAGACAGGGAGTTATCGGGGGGCTGTTTTTT. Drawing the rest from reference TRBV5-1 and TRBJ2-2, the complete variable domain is KAGVTQTPRYLIKTRGQQVTLSCSPISGHRSVSWYQQTPGQGLQFLFEYFSETQRNKGNFPGRFSGRQFSNSRSEMNVSTLELGDSALYLCASSPRQGVIGGLFFGEGSRLTVL.

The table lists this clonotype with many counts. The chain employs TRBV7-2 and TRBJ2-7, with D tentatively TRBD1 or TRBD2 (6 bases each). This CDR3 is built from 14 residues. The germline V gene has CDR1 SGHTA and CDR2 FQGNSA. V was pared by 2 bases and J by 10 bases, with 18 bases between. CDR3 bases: TGTGCCAGCAGCTTAACCCCTTTAGGGGGGCACCAGTACTTC. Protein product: CASSLTPLGGHQYF.

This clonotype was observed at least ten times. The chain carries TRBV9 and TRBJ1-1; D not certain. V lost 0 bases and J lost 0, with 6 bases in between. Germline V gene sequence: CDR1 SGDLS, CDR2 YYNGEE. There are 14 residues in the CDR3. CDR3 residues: CASSVDSLNTEAFF. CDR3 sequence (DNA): TGTGCCAGCAGCGTAGACAGTTTGAACACTGAAGCTTTCTTT.

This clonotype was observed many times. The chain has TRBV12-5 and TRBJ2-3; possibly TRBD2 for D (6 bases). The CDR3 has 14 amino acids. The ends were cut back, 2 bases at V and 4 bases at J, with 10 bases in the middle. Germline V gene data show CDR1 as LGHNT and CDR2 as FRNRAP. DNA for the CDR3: TGTGCTAGTGGTTTGTCCGGAGGGGCAGATACGCAGTATTTT. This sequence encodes CASGLSGGADTQYF.

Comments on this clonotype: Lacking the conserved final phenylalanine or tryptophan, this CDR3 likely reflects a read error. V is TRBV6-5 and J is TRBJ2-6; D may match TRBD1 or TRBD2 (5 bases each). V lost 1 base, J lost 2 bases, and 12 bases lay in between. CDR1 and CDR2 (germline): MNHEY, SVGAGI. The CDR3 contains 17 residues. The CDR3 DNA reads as TGTGCCAGCAGTTACTGCCCCGTGGGACCTGGGGCCAACGTCCTGACTCTC. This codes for CASSYCPVGPGANVLTL.

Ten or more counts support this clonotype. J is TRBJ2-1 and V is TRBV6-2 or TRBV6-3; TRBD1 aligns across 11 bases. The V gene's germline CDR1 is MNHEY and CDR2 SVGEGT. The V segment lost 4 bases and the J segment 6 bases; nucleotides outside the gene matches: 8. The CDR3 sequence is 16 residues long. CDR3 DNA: TGTGCCAGCAGTTTATGGACAGGGGGCGCGGCCAATGAGCAGTTCTTC. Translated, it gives CASSLWTGGAANEQFF.

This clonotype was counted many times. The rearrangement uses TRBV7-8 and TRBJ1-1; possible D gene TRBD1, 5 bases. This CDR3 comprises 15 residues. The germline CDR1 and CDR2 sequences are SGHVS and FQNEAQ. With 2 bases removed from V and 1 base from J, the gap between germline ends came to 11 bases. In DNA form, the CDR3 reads TGTGCCAGCAGCTTATCCGGGGCCCAGAACACTGAAGCTTTCTTT. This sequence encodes CASSLSGAQNTEAFF. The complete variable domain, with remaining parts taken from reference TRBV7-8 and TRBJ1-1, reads GAGVSQSPRYKVAKRGQDVALRCDPISGHVSLFWYQQALGQGPEFLTYFQNEAQLDKSGLPSDRFFAERPEGSVSTLKIQRTQQEDSAVYLCASSLSGAQNTEAFFGQGTRLTVV.

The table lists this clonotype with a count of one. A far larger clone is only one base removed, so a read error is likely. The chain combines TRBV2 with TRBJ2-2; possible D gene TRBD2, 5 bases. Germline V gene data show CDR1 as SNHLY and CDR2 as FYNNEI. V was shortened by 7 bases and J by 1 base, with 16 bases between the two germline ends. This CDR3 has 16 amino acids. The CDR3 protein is CASTLAWVGNTGELFF. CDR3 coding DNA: TGTGCCAGCACCCTAGCATGGGTGGGGAACACCGGGGAGCTGTTTTTT.

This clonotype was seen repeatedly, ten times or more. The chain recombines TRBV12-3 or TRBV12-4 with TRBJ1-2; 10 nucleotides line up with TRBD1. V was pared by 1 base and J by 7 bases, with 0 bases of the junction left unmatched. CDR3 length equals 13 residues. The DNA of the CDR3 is TGTGCCAGCAGTTTAGGGACAGGGGGTGGCTACACCTTC. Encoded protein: CASSLGTGGGYTF.

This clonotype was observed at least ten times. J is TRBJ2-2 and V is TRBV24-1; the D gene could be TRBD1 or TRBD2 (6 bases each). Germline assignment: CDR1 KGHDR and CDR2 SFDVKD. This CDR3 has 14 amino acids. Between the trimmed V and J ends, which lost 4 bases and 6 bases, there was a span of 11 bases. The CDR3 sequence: CATSDLRGAGELFF. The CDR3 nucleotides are TGTGCCACCAGTGACTTGAGGGGGGCCGGGGAGCTGTTTTTT.

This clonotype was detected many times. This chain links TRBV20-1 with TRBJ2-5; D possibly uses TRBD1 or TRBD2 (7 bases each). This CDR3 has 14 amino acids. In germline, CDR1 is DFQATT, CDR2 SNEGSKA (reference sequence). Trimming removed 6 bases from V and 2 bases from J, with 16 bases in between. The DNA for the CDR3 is TGCAGTGCCCAGGGGGGGCTTGTACAAGAGACCCAGTACTTC. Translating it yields CSAQGGLVQETQYF.

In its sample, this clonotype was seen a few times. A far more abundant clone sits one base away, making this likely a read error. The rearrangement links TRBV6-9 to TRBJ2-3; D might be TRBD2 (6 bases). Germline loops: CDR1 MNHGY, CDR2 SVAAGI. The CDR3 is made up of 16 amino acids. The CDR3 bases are TGTGCCAGCAGTTACTCACGGGGGTCCTACACATATACGCAGTATTTT. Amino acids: CASSYSRGSYTYTQYF.

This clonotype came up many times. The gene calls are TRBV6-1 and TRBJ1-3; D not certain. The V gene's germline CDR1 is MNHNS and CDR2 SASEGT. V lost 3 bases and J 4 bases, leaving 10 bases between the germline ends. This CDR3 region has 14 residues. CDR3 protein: CASSEEGSGNTIYF. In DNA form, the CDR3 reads TGTGCCAGCAGTGAGGAAGGGTCCGGAAACACCATATATTTT.